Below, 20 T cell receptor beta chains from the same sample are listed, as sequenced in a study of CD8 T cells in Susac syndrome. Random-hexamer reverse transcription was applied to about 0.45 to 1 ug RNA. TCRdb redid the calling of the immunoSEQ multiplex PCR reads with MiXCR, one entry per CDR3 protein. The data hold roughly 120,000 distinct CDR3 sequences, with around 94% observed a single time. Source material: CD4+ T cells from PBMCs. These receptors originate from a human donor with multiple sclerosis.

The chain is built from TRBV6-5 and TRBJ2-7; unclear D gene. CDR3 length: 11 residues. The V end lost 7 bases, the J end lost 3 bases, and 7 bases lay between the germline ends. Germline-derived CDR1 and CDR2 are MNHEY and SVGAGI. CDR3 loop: CASKSVYEQYF. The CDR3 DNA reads TGTGCCAGCAAGAGTGTCTACGAGCAGTACTTC.

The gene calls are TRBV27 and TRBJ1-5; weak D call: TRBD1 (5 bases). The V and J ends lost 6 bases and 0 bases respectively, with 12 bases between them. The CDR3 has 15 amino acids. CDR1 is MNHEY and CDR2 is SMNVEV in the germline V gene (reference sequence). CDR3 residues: CASSRDPYSNQPQHF. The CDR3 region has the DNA TGTGCCAGCAGCAGGGACCCATATAGCAATCAGCCCCAGCATTTT.

CDR3 in amino acids: CASSLTPGELFF. The CDR3 nucleotides read TGCGCCAGCAGCTTGACCCCCGGGGAGCTGTTTTTT. The gene calls are TRBV5-1 and TRBJ2-2, with D hard to call. Trimming removed 1 base at V and 6 bases at J, with 4 bases between. This CDR3 region has 12 residues. Germline CDR1 is SGHRS and CDR2 is YFSETQ.

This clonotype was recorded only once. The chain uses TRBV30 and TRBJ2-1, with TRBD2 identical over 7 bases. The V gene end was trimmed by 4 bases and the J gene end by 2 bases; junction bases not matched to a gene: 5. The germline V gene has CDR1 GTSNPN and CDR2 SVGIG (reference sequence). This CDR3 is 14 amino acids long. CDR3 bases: TGTGCCTGGAATGGACTAGACACCTACAATGAGCAGTTCTTC. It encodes CAWNGLDTYNEQFF.

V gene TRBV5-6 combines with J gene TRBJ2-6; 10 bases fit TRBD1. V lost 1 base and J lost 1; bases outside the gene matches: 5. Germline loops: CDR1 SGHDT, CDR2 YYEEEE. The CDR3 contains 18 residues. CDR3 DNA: TGTGCCAGCAGCTTGTCCTGGACAGGGGGTTCTGGGGCCAACGTCCTGACTTTC. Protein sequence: CASSLSWTGGSGANVLTF.

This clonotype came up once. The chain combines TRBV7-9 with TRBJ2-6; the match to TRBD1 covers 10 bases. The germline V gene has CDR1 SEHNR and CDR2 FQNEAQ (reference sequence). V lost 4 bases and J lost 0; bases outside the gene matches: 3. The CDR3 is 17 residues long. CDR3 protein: CASSSGQGSSGANVLTF. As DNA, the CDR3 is TGTGCCAGCAGCTCGGGACAGGGGTCCTCTGGGGCCAACGTCCTGACTTTC.

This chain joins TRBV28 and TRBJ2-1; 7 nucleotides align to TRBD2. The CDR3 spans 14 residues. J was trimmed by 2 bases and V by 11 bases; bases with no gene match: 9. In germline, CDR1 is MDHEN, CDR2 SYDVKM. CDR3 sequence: CAGQGSGPYNEQFF. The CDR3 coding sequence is TGTGCCGGGCAAGGTAGCGGGCCCTACAATGAGCAGTTCTTC.

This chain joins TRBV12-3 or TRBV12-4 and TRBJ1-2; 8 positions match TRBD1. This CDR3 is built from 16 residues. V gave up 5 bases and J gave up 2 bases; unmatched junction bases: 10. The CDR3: CASSPEPGQANYGYTF. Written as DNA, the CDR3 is TGTGCCAGCAGTCCCGAGCCGGGACAGGCGAACTATGGCTACACCTTC.

This chain's CDR3 is CASSLGSTAVYEQYF. CDR3 coding DNA: TGCGCCAGCAGCTTGGGTTCTACTGCGGTCTACGAGCAGTACTTC. The rearrangement uses TRBV5-1 and TRBJ2-7, with no clear D. CDR3 length: 15 residues. Per germline, CDR1 SGHRS and CDR2 YFSETQ. Trimming removed 0 bases at V and 3 bases at J, with 13 bases between. The full variable domain, in which reference TRBV5-1 and TRBJ2-7 provide the parts outside the CDR3, is KAGVTQTPRYLIKTRGQQVTLSCSPISGHRSVSWYQQTPGQGLQFLFEYFSETQRNKGNFPGRFSGRQFSNSRSEMNVSTLELGDSALYLCASSLGSTAVYEQYFGPGTRLTVT.

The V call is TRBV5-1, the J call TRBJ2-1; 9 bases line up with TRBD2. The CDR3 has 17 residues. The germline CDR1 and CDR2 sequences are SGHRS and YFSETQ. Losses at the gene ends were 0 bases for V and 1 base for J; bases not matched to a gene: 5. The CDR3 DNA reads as TGCGCCAGCAGCTTGGTAGGGACTAGCAAGTCCTACAATGAGCAGTTCTTC. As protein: CASSLVGTSKSYNEQFF.

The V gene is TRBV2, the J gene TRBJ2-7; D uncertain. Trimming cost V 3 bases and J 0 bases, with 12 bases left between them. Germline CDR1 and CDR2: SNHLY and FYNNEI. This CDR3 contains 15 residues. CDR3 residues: CASSDRPGSSYEQYF. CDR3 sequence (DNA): TGTGCCAGCAGTGACCGTCCGGGTAGCTCCTACGAGCAGTACTTC.

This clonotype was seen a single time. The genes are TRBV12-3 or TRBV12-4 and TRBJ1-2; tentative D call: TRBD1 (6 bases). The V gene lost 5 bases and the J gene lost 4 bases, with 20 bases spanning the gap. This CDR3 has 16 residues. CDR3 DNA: TGTGCCAGCAGTGTTCACAGGGCTCCCTACTCCTATGGCTACACCTTC. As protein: CASSVHRAPYSYGYTF.

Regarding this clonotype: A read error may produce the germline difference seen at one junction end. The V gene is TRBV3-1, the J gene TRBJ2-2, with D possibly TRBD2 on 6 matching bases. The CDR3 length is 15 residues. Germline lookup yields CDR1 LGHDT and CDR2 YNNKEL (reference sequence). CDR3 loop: CANHQGLANSGELFF. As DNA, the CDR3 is TGTGCCAACCATCAGGGACTTGCGAACAGCGGGGAGCTGTTTTTT.

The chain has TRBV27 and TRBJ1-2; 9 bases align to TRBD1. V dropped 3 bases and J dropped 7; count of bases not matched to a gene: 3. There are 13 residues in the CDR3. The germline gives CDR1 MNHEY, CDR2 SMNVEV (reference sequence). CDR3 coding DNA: TGTGCCAGCAGTTTCCGGGACAGGGTTGGCTACACCTTC. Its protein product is CASSFRDRVGYTF.

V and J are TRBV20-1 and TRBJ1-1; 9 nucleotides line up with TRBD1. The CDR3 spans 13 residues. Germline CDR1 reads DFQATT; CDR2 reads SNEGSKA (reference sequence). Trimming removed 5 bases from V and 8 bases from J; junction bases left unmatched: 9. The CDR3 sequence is CSASTGGYREAFF. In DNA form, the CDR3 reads TGCAGTGCTTCTACAGGGGGCTATAGGGAAGCTTTCTTT.

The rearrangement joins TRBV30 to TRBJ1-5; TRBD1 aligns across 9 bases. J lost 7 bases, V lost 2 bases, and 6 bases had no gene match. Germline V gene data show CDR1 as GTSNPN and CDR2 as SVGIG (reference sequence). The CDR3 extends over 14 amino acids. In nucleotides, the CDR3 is TGTGCCTGGAGTTGGACAGGGGCGAGACAGCCCCAGCATTTT. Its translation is CAWSWTGARQPQHF. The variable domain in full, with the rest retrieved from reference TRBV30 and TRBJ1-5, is SQTIHQWPATLVQPVGSPLSLECTVEGTSNPNLYWYRQAAGRGLQLLFYSVGIGQISSEVPQNLSASRPQDRQFILSSKKLLLSDSGFYLCAWSWTGARQPQHFGDGTRLSIL.

The CDR3 reads CASSSSVAQYF. The CDR3 DNA is TGTGCCAGCAGTTCCTCAGTAGCGCAGTATTTT. The chain links TRBV12-3 or TRBV12-4 to TRBJ2-3, with D unresolved. Trimming left V 4 bases short and J 10 bases short, with 9 bases between. The CDR3 has 11 residues.

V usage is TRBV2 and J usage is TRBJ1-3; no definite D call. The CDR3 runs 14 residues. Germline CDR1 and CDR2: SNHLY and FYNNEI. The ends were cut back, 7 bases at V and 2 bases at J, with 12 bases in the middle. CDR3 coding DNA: TGTGCCAGCAAAATCCCAGCTACTGGAAACACCATATATTTT. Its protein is CASKIPATGNTIYF.

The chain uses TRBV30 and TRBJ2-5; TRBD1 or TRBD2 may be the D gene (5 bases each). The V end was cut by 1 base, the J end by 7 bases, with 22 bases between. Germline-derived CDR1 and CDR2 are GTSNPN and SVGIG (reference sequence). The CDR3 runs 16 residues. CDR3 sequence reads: CAWSATGTAPVGTQYF. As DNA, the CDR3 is TGTGCCTGGAGTGCGACCGGGACGGCCCCCGTGGGGACCCAGTACTTC. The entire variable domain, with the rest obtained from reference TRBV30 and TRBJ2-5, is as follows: SQTIHQWPATLVQPVGSPLSLECTVEGTSNPNLYWYRQAAGRGLQLLFYSVGIGQISSEVPQNLSASRPQDRQFILSSKKLLLSDSGFYLCAWSATGTAPVGTQYFGPGTRLLVL.

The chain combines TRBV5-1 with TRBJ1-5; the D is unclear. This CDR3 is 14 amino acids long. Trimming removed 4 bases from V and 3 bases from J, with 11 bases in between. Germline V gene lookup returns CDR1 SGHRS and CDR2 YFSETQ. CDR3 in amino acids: CASSPIGFNQPQHF. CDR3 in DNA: TGCGCCAGCAGCCCCATTGGGTTCAATCAGCCCCAGCATTTT. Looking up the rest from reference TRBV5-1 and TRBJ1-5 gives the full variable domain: KAGVTQTPRYLIKTRGQQVTLSCSPISGHRSVSWYQQTPGQGLQFLFEYFSETQRNKGNFPGRFSGRQFSNSRSEMNVSTLELGDSALYLCASSPIGFNQPQHFGDGTRLSIL.